A single TCR beta chain is shown here with its context. The same CDR3 is also encoded by other DNA sequences in this sample. This record belongs to a study of blood T cell repertoires in COVID-19. Germline CDR1 LGHDT, CDR2 YNNKEL (reference sequence). The V end was cut by 1 base, the J end by 3 bases, with 5 bases between. This CDR3 has 13 residues. Under the authors' procedure: Amplifying reference gene primers gave estimates of nucleated cell counts. The table came from immunoSEQ multiplex PCR; TCRdb's copy has only in-frame clones and leaves some out. The V and J calls and the clone size are those of that table, but D and trimming were determined from the DNA. The sample yields 91,000 or so clones, around 80% seen once.

The sequenced sample was peripheral blood. This TCR came from a man aged 50 to 60 with active or convalescent COVID-19. The chain couples TRBV3-1 (or the pseudogene TRBV3-2) to TRBJ2-3, with D hard to call. This chain's CDR3 is CASSQGGTDTQYF. CDR3 coding DNA: TGTGCCAGCAGCCAAGGAGGAACAGATACGCAGTATTTT.